This T cell receptor beta chain stems from a study of cytomegalovirus exposure and HLA in healthy donors (dated by TCRdb to 2016 to 2017). About the investigation overall: The 666 repertoires of the first cohort and the 95 to 150 validation repertoires were produced on the same platform, according to a later analysis. The study aimed to test whether cataloging public T cell receptors could reveal signatures of past pathogen exposure. The study combined high-throughput TCR immunosequencing, statistical association of individual TCRs with disease status, and machine learning to predict cytomegalovirus infection status. In addition to the first cohort of approximately 650 subjects, a separate validation cohort of 120 different subjects was used. What the authors observed across the whole study: All 120 or so repertoires were used to score co-occurrence in the validation cohort in a later analysis, because that analysis had no HLA typing for the cohort. Cytomegalovirus status was reported to be diagnosed by the classifier with high specificity and sensitivity in both the original and validation cohorts. In a later analysis, TCRs clustered in the first cohort were found to also tend to co-occur in the approximately 120 validation repertoires, with about 93% of cluster scores above 0. Across donors, most TCR sequences were observed very rarely, whereas some public TCRs were present in many individuals. A total of about 150 TCR beta chains were listed by the study as associated with cytomegalovirus. The authors suggested that the approach could potentially be generalized to other disease states and immunological phenotypes. In vitro tests confirmed that a few of the cytomegalovirus-associated TCR beta chains recognize cytomegalovirus antigens.

Regarding this clone: No antigen is known for it. There are no base qualities to consult, and no much larger clone falls within one base.

Donors formed part of the validation cohort, which comprised approximately 130 subjects and was distinct from the first cohort of 690 or so subjects. The V end gives up 2 bases and the J end 6 bases, leaving 7 bases in the junction not matched to a gene. The CDR3 contains 15 residues, cysteine and phenylalanine counted. The only DNA kept is the CDR3, 45 bases in frame from the first base. Taken from the germline V gene, the CDR1 and CDR2 loops are SGHTA and FQGNSA. The method was the immunoSEQ multiplex PCR assay. The original pipeline was this. To diagnose cytomegalovirus status from the catalog of TCR beta chain sequences, a statistical classification framework was built. Imported from immuneACCESS, the table was reduced by TCRdb to in-frame sequences with V and J called. These copies leave out some clones; in studies compared against another copy, an unresolved V gene accounts for under half, and the cause of the remainder is not known. V, J and clone size derive from that table, while D and trimming were established from the DNA sequence. Present in this sample are about 120,000 clones, roughly 82% of which were seen just once. Jointly, the top ten make up over 4% of the sample.

The sample was PBMCs. This receptor chain uses TRBV7-2 and TRBJ1-1; TRBD1 aligns with 9 central bases. This sequence originates from a man aged 18 to 30 in good health and CMV-seronegative. The DNA reads as follows: TGTGCCAGCAGCTTACAGGGACAGGGAGGCTCTGAAGCTTTCTTT. Its translation reads: CASSLQGQGGSEAFF.